Included here is one T cell receptor (beta chain) sequence, with context. These data belong to a study of blood T cell repertoires in COVID-19. Turning to the study itself: PBMCs, B-cell-depleted T cells, or T cells were the source of the cDNA or gDNA that made up the material.

The protocol was immunoSEQ multiplex PCR, while the TCRdb copy is restricted to in-frame clones and leaves out a portion. The top ten clones hold around 14% of a sample with 160,000 or so clones, 78% of them seen once. CDR3 length: 13 amino acids. The germline CDR1 and CDR2 sequences are MNHEY and SMNVEV (reference sequence). The V and J ends lost 2 bases and 3 bases, in that order; junction bases with no gene match: 1. The source is a woman of 80 years or more with acute or convalescent COVID-19. The sample consisted of peripheral blood. This chain joins TRBV27 and TRBJ2-7, with 7 bases identical to TRBD2. CDR3 nucleotide sequence: TGTGCCAGCAGTTTAGGACTAGACTACGAGCAGTACTTC. Amino acids: CASSLGLDYEQYF.